These T cell receptor beta chains were read from a single sample in a study of spatial heterogeneity in lung cancer. Via MiXCR, TCRdb re-called the 5' RACE reads, giving one row per CDR3 protein. The repertoire holds more than 60,000 distinct CDR3 sequences, with about 8.5% as singletons. This specimen consisted of PBMCs, obtained at surgery. These receptors were taken from a male donor with early-stage non-small cell lung cancer. Each CDR3 is given with its conserved first and last residue. Each record gives: CDR3 length, clone size, J gene, D gene, V gene, CDR3 DNA, CDR3 protein. A D gene is named only where the DNA matches it firmly. Clone size, where shown, is once, few, many, or a class for clones that have expanded.

>12|many|TRBJ2-5|NA|TRBV7-2
TGTGCCAGCAGCTCATCCGGGGAGACCCAGTACTTC
CASSSSGETQYF
>13|many|TRBJ1-1|TRBD1|TRBV29-1
TGCAGCGTTGGGACCGGGACAGCCCTAGGAGCTTTCTTT
CSVGTGTALGAFF
>14|many|TRBJ2-1|TRBD2|TRBV7-3
TGTGCCAGCAGCTTGCGCGGGAGAGGGGATGAGCAGTTCTTC
CASSLRGRGDEQFF
>16|many|TRBJ1-3|NA|TRBV2
TGTGCCAGCAGTGAAAGACAGCCGAGCTCTGGAAACACCATATATTTT
CASSERQPSSGNTIYF
>15|NA|TRBJ2-5|TRBD2|TRBV4-1
TGCGCCAGCAGCCAAGATTGGCCGTCGGGGGGGACCCAGTACTTC
CASSQDWPSGGTQYF
>12|few|TRBJ2-3|NA|TRBV7-9
TGTGCCAGCAGCTTAGGTCAGGCAACGCAGTATTTT
CASSLGQATQYF
>13|NA|TRBJ2-5|NA|TRBV7-9
TGTGCCAGCAGCTTTCCAGGACAAGAGACCCAGTACTTC
CASSFPGQETQYF
>16|many|TRBJ2-7|TRBD1|TRBV5-1
TGCGCCAGCAGCGTCTCCGGGACAGGGTTCGTGGACGAGCAGTACTTC
CASSVSGTGFVDEQYF
>17|many|TRBJ2-1|TRBD1|TRBV11-2
TGTGCCAGCAGCTTAAGGAAGGGACAGGACCTCTTCAATGAGCAGTTCTTC
CASSLRKGQDLFNEQFF
>16|NA|TRBJ2-2|TRBD2|TRBV11-2
TGTGCCAGCAGCAATAGCGGGAGCAGAAGCACCGGGGAGCTGTTTTTT
CASSNSGSRSTGELFF
>14|many|TRBJ1-3|TRBD1|TRBV20-1
TGCAGTGCTGGGGACAGGGGCTCTGGAAACACCATATATTTT
CSAGDRGSGNTIYF
>14|many|TRBJ2-3|TRBD2|TRBV11-2
TGTGCCAGCAGTGCGGGACTAGCGGGAGATACGCAGTATTTT
CASSAGLAGDTQYF
>14|NA|TRBJ2-2|NA|TRBV7-9
TGTGCCAGCAGCTTAGGCCGTGTCACCGGGGAGCTGTTTTTT
CASSLGRVTGELFF
>18|many|TRBJ2-3|TRBD2|TRBV3-1
TGTGCCAGCAGCCAAGTCCTCTTTACAGCGGGAGTTACAGATACGCAGTATTTT
CASSQVLFTAGVTDTQYF
>19|NA|TRBJ2-4|TRBD2|TRBV19
TGTGCCAGTAGTAGATCTAGCGGGAGGGGGTTAGGGGCCAAAAACATTCAGTACTTC
CASSRSSGRGLGAKNIQYF
>14|NA|TRBJ1-2|NA|TRBV13
TGTGCCAGCAGCTTCACGGGGACGGACTATGGCTACACCTTC
CASSFTGTDYGYTF
>12|many|TRBJ2-1|NA|TRBV15
TGTGCCACCAGCGCCAGAGGAGATGAGCAGTTCTTC
CATSARGDEQFF
>18|NA|TRBJ2-3|TRBD2|TRBV5-1
TGCGCCAGCAGCTTCCTCCCCGGGACTAGCGGGATCACAGATACGCAGTATTTT
CASSFLPGTSGITDTQYF
>15|NA|TRBJ1-2|NA|TRBV4-1
TGCGCCAGCAACCTATTAATGGGGACCAACTATGGCTACACCTTC
CASNLLMGTNYGYTF
>13|NA|TRBJ1-1|NA|TRBV29-1
TGCAGCGTTGATCTGGGGGGGAACACTGAAGCTTTCTTT
CSVDLGGNTEAFF
>14|NA|TRBJ2-1|TRBD2|TRBV2
TGTGCCAGCAGGACTAGCGGGGGTGGAAATGAGCAGTTCTTC
CASRTSGGGNEQFF
>12|NA|TRBJ2-1|NA|TRBV5-1
TGCGCCAGCAGCTTGGTAAACAATGAGCAGTTCTTC
CASSLVNNEQFF
>15|many|TRBJ2-1|NA|TRBV2
TGTGCCAGCAGTGGGACTCCCAGCTCCTACAATGAGCAGTTCTTC
CASSGTPSSYNEQFF
>16|few|TRBJ2-6|NA|TRBV7-2
TGTGCCAGCAGCTACTCGTCAGACTCTGGGGCCAACGTCCTGACTTTC
CASSYSSDSGANVLTF
>14|many|TRBJ2-2|TRBD1|TRBV29-1
TGCAGCGGACGACAGGGGGCCGACACCGGGGAGCTGTTTTTT
CSGRQGADTGELFF
>13|many|TRBJ1-6|TRBD1|TRBV10-3
TGTGCCATCGGGACAGGGGAACAATCACCCCTCCACTTT
CAIGTGEQSPLHF
>13|many|TRBJ1-1|NA|TRBV4-2
TGTGCCAGCAGCCAAGACCGGAGAACTGAAGCTTTCTTT
CASSQDRRTEAFF